The rows below give T cell receptor beta chains drawn from one sample of a study of T cells in Graves' hyperthyroidism and ophthalmopathy. TCRdb reprocessed the multiplex PCR reads with MiXCR, giving one entry per CDR3 protein. The profile shows approximately 600,000 distinct CDR3 sequences, approximately 15% of them singletons. Sequenced sample: blood. These receptors were taken from a middle-aged woman with Graves' ophthalmopathy. Both conserved end residues are part of each CDR3. A D gene is named only where the DNA matches it firmly. Some rows have no size entry. The others give once, few or many, or a class for an expanded clone.

V gene	J gene	D gene	clone size	CDR3 protein	CDR3 DNA
TRBV11-2	TRBJ1-1	.	many	CATGLNTEAFF	TGTGCCACCGGATTGAACACTGAAGCTTTCTTT
TRBV12-3/TRBV12-4	TRBJ1-6	TRBD1	many	CASSLLAGGYNSPLHF	TGTGCCAGCAGTTTACTGGCAGGGGGCTATAATTCACCCCTCCACTTT
TRBV20-1	TRBJ2-7	.	many	CSARDVARPYEQYF	TGCAGTGCTAGAGATGTAGCTAGGCCCTACGAGCAGTACTTC
TRBV6-1	TRBJ2-7	.	many	CASTQQGSGAYEQYF	TGTGCCAGCACACAACAGGGAAGTGGGGCCTACGAGCAGTACTTC
TRBV12-3/TRBV12-4	TRBJ1-2	TRBD1	many	CASSLSGQVLGGYTF	TGTGCCAGCAGTTTAAGTGGACAGGTGCTCGGTGGCTACACCTTC
TRBV27	TRBJ2-7	TRBD2	many	CASRLAGVYEQYF	TGTGCCAGCCGCCTAGCGGGGGTTTACGAGCAGTACTTC
TRBV28	TRBJ2-5	TRBD1	many	CASSPWTGTRSFGETQYF	TGTGCCAGCAGTCCATGGACAGGGACCCGTAGTTTCGGGGAGACCCAGTACTTC
TRBV11-2	TRBJ1-2	.	few	CASSLGGGPGAYGYTF	TGTGCCAGCAGCTTAGGCGGGGGCCCGGGGGCCTATGGCTACACCTTC
TRBV13	TRBJ2-5	TRBD2	.	CASSSVAGEGEETQYF	TGTGCCAGCAGCTCTGTAGCGGGAGAGGGGGAAGAGACCCAGTACTTC
TRBV6-1	TRBJ2-5	.	many	CASSENGGMTETQYF	TGTGCCAGCAGTGAAAACGGGGGCATGACAGAGACCCAGTACTTC
TRBV7-9	TRBJ2-5	.	many	CASKLARQETQYF	TGTGCCAGCAAGCTCGCCCGTCAAGAGACCCAGTACTTC
TRBV6-2/TRBV6-3	TRBJ2-5	.	once	CASSQLPYQYF	TGTGCCAGCAGCCAACTACCGTACCAGTACTTC
TRBV20-1	TRBJ1-5	.	many	CSASDSNSNQPQHF	TGCAGTGCTTCGGACAGTAATAGCAATCAGCCCCAGCATTTT
TRBV29-1	TRBJ2-2	TRBD1	.	CSATTTGVDFTGELFF	TGCAGCGCTACTACTACAGGGGTAGATTTCACCGGGGAGCTGTTTTTT
TRBV20-1	TRBJ2-7	.	many	CSARSEGDLVYGQYF	TGCAGTGCTAGATCGGAGGGAGATCTGGTCTATGGGCAGTACTTC
TRBV12-3/TRBV12-4	TRBJ2-7	.	few	CASSFGTLSEQYF	TGTGCCAGCAGTTTCGGGACCCTCAGCGAGCAGTACTTC
TRBV27	TRBJ2-7	.	.	CASSHRGGDPYEQYF	TGTGCCAGCAGCCACCGAGGGGGGGATCCCTACGAGCAGTACTTC
TRBV20-1	TRBJ2-7	TRBD2	many	CSASGESGRALNEQYF	TGCAGTGCTAGTGGAGAGAGCGGGAGGGCCCTGAACGAGCAGTACTTC
TRBV7-2	TRBJ1-1	.	.	CASSLGGDTKAFF	TGTGCCAGCAGCTTAGGGGGGGACACGAAAGCTTTCTTT
TRBV4-1	TRBJ1-1	TRBD1	.	CASSQVRGPKAFF	TGCGCCAGCAGCCAAGTAAGGGGGCCTAAAGCTTTCTTT
TRBV29-1	TRBJ2-7	TRBD1	many	CSVGTGSYEQYF	TGCAGCGTGGGGACAGGGTCCTACGAGCAGTACTTC
TRBV4-2	TRBJ2-7	.	many	CASSPTGVGLPYEQYF	TGTGCCAGCAGCCCGACAGGCGTCGGCCTCCCCTACGAGCAGTACTTC
TRBV18	TRBJ1-1	.	.	CASSPLSTGLEAFF	TGTGCCAGCTCACCACTATCGACAGGCCTAGAAGCCTTCTTT
TRBV7-3	TRBJ2-6	TRBD2	many	CASSLRLAGYSGANVLTF	TGTGCCAGCAGCTTAAGGCTAGCGGGTTACTCTGGGGCCAACGTCCTGACTTTC
TRBV7-9	TRBJ2-5	.	many	CASSSRGSTQYF	TGTGCCAGCAGCTCCCGGGGTTCGACCCAGTACTTC
TRBV12-3/TRBV12-4	TRBJ1-2	.	many	CASSLAGAYGYTF	TGTGCCAGCAGTTTAGCAGGGGCCTATGGCTACACCTTC
TRBV10-3	TRBJ2-7	.	few	CAISDKTFFYEQYF	TGTGCCATCAGTGACAAGACATTTTTTTACGAGCAGTACTTC
TRBV6-1	TRBJ2-2	.	.	CASSGPFGPNTGELFF	TGTGCCAGCAGTGGCCCCTTCGGACCTAACACCGGGGAGCTGTTTTTT
TRBV20-1	TRBJ1-1	.	many	CSARGDSYFMNTEAFF	TGCAGTGCTAGGGGAGACTCCTACTTCATGAACACTGAAGCTTTCTTT